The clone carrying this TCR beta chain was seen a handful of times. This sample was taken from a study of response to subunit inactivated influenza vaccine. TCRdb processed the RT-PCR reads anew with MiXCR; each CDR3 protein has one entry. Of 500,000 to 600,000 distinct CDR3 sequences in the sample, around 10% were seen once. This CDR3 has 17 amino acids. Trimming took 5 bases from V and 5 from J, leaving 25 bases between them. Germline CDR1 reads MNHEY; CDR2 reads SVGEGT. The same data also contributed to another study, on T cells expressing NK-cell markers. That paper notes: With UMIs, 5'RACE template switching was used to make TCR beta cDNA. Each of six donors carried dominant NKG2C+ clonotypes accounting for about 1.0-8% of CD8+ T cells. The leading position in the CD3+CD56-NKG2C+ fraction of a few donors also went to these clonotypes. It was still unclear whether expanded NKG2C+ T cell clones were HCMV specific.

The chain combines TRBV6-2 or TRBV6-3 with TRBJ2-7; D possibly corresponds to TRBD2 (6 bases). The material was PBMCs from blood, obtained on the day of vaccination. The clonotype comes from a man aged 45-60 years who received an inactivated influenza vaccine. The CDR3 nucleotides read TGTGCCAGCAGTCTGGGACTGGCTGCAATCCCCCTCCACGAGCAGTACTTC. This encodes CASSLGLAAIPLHEQYF.